The 20 T cell receptor beta chains below come from one sample, sequenced in a study of T cell changes during pregnancy in multiple sclerosis. TCRdb's copy holds only in-frame clones and misses some; the assay was immunoSEQ multiplex PCR. Among over 70,000 clones, about 91% were seen once, and the ten largest hold roughly 2%. The specimen was peripheral blood, collected in the first trimester of pregnancy. Source of these receptors: a female donor in good health, enrolled as a control in a pregnancy study.

The rearrangement joins TRBV7-9 to TRBJ1-6; TRBD1 matches at 7 bases. The V segment lost 11 bases and the J segment 9 bases; nucleotides outside the gene matches: 16. Germline V gene sequence: CDR1 SEHNR, CDR2 FQNEAQ (reference sequence). CDR3 length: 15 amino acids. The CDR3 protein is CASKDGRGPFSPLHF. CDR3 nucleotide sequence: TGTGCCTCAAAGGACGGAAGGGGGCCCTTTTCACCCCTCCACTTT. The whole variable domain, filled in from reference TRBV7-9 and TRBJ1-6, reads DTGVSQNPRHKITKRGQNVTFRCDPISEHNRLYWYRQTLGQGPEFLTYFQNEAQLEKSRLLSDRFSAERPKGSFSTLEIQRTEQGDSAMYLCASKDGRGPFSPLHFGNGTRLTVT.

The chain couples TRBV10-3 to TRBJ2-3; TRBD2 matches 11 bases. CDR1 and CDR2 from the germline V gene are ENHRY and SYGVKD. The CDR3 has 15 amino acids. V lost 5 bases, J lost 5 bases, and 6 bases stayed unmatched. The chain's CDR3 is CAISPGTSGRDTQYF. In DNA, the CDR3 is TGTGCCATCAGTCCCGGGACTAGCGGTCGAGATACGCAGTATTTT.

The chain has TRBV11-2 and TRBJ1-4; D not resolved. CDR1 SGHAT and CDR2 FQNNGV come from the germline V gene. V lost 2 bases and J 10 bases, leaving 11 bases between the germline ends. The CDR3 is 13 amino acids. CDR3 residues: CASSLSPPVKLFF. CDR3 nucleotide sequence: TGTGCCAGCAGCTTATCACCCCCGGTAAAACTGTTTTTT.

Remarks on this clone: One end of the junction fails to match germline, which may point to a read error. The chain employs TRBV19 and TRBJ2-2; no definite D call. CDR3 length: 15 amino acids. Germline lookup yields CDR1 LNHDA and CDR2 SQIVND (reference sequence). CDR3 sequence reads: CASSIPGVNSGELFF. The CDR3 nucleotides read TGTGCCAGTAGTATACCGGGTGTGAACTCCGGGGAGCTGTTTTTT.

This clone has just a few counts. The rearrangement links TRBV11-2 to TRBJ1-1, with TRBD1 identical over 8 bases. V lost 4 bases, J lost 5 bases, and 6 bases stayed unmatched. The CDR3 is made up of 14 amino acids. The V gene's germline CDR1 is SGHAT and CDR2 FQNNGV. The CDR3 is CASSWTGLGTEAFF. The CDR3 DNA sequence: TGTGCCAGCAGCTGGACAGGGCTCGGTACTGAAGCTTTCTTT.

V and J are TRBV5-1 and TRBJ1-6; D unclear. CDR3 length equals 17 residues. V was trimmed by 0 bases and J by 8 bases, leaving 18 bases between them. Germline V gene lookup returns CDR1 SGHRS and CDR2 YFSETQ. The CDR3, as DNA: TGCGCCAGCAGCTTGGGGATGGGTCAGGCAAATTATTCACCCCTCCACTTT. Translating it yields CASSLGMGQANYSPLHF.

V gene TRBV6-5 combines with J gene TRBJ2-1; TRBD1 agrees at 9 bases. The germline CDR1 and CDR2 sequences are MNHEY and SVGAGI. V trimming: 5 bases; J trimming: 9 bases; junction bases outside the gene matches: 8. The CDR3 runs 14 residues. CDR3 nucleotides: TGTGCCAGCAGTGTCCCCGGGACAGGGACTGAGCAGTTCTTC. Translated, it gives CASSVPGTGTEQFF.

The chain joins TRBV11-2 to TRBJ2-2; D unclear. V was trimmed by 2 bases and J by 11 bases, leaving 9 bases between them. Germline CDR1 SGHAT, CDR2 FQNNGV. The CDR3 sequence is 12 residues long. The CDR3 reads CASSLKLSELFF. As DNA, the CDR3 is TGTGCCAGCAGCTTAAAGCTTTCAGAGCTGTTTTTT.

CDR3 in DNA: TGTGCCAGCAGCCCGCGACAGGGGGGAAGCACAGATACGCAGTATTTT. Translating it yields CASSPRQGGSTDTQYF. J is TRBJ2-3 and V is TRBV4-2; 9 positions agree with TRBD1. V was pared by 4 bases and J by 0 bases, with 5 bases of the junction left unmatched. Germline V gives CDR1 LGHNA, CDR2 YNFKEQ. The CDR3 runs 16 residues.

The chain combines TRBV5-4 with TRBJ2-5; 7 bases fit TRBD2. Trimming took 2 bases from V and 1 from J; bases not matched to a gene: 8. Germline CDR1 is SGHNT and CDR2 is YYREEE (reference sequence). The CDR3 length is 16 residues. The CDR3 bases are TGTGCCAGCAGCTTTACCAGCGGGATACTCCAAGAGACCCAGTACTTC. Amino acids: CASSFTSGILQETQYF.

The V and J genes are TRBV5-8 and TRBJ1-6; D remains unclear. There are 15 residues in the CDR3. CDR1 and CDR2 (germline): SGHTS, YDEGEE. With 2 bases removed from V and 2 bases from J, the gap between germline ends came to 8 bases. This CDR3 is CASSLTTTYNSPLHF. The CDR3, as DNA: TGTGCCAGCAGCTTAACAACAACCTATAATTCACCCCTCCACTTT. Full variable domain (rest looked up from reference TRBV5-8 and TRBJ1-6): EAGVTQSPTHLIKTRGQQATLRCSPISGHTSVYWYQQALGLGLQFLLWYDEGEERNRGNFPPRFSGRQFPNYSSELNVNALELEDSALYLCASSLTTTYNSPLHFGNGTRLTVT.

The chain employs TRBV27 and TRBJ2-2; the D is unclear. CDR3 length: 16 residues. Germline assignment: CDR1 MNHEY and CDR2 SMNVEV (reference sequence). The V end was cut by 0 bases, the J end by 4 bases, with 12 bases between. CDR3 in DNA: TGTGCCAGCAGTTTATCGCGGCAGACTCTCACCGGGGAGCTGTTTTTT. It is translated as CASSLSRQTLTGELFF.

This chain joins TRBV29-1 and TRBJ1-4, with a weak D call TRBD1 (6 bases). Germline V gene lookup returns CDR1 SQVTM and CDR2 ANQGSEA. Trimming shortened V by 3 bases and J by 6 bases, and 11 bases separated the two germline ends. CDR3 length equals 13 residues. The CDR3 DNA reads TGCAGCGTTGATGCAGGGGAAGATGAAAAACTGTTTTTT. Its protein product is CSVDAGEDEKLFF.

V is TRBV7-8 and J is TRBJ1-4; TRBD1 matches 7 bases. Germline CDR1 reads SGHVS; CDR2 reads FQNEAQ. There are 15 residues in the CDR3. The junction had 10 bases not matched to a gene; V was cut back by 5 bases and J by 7 bases. CDR3 bases: TGTGCCAGCAGCAAGGACAGGAGTGGAGGTGAAAAACTGTTTTTT. Its translation is CASSKDRSGGEKLFF.

The chain recombines TRBV14 with TRBJ2-5; D is perhaps TRBD1 (6 bases). The germline CDR1 and CDR2 sequences are SGHDN and FVKESK. Trimming pared 2 bases from V and 2 bases from J, leaving 9 bases between. There are 14 residues in the CDR3. CDR3 DNA sequence: TGTGCCAGCAGCCAATTGCAGGGGCAAGAGACCCAGTACTTC. The encoded protein is CASSQLQGQETQYF.

J is TRBJ1-6 and V is TRBV25-1, with D hard to call. Looked up from germline, CDR1 is MGHDK and CDR2 is SYGVNS. The CDR3 spans 14 residues. V was cut by 6 bases and J by 7 bases, with 13 bases left in between. The CDR3 DNA follows: TGTGCCAGCAGCCCTGGAGTAAAGAATTCACCCCTCCACTTT. Protein sequence: CASSPGVKNSPLHF.

This chain joins TRBV7-3 and TRBJ1-1; D ambiguous. Germline V gene lookup returns CDR1 SGHTA and CDR2 FQGTGA. The CDR3 runs to 14 residues. Trimming stripped 6 bases from V and 0 bases from J, with 11 bases between. Here the CDR3 DNA reads TGTGCCAGCAGTGAGAGCACGCTGAACACTGAAGCTTTCTTT. The encoded protein is CASSESTLNTEAFF.

This chain connects TRBV15 to TRBJ2-1; D may be TRBD2 (6 bases). Germline assignment: CDR1 LNHNV and CDR2 YYDKDF (reference sequence). V lost 8 bases to trimming and J lost 0 bases, with 14 bases between them. The CDR3 consists of 15 residues. The CDR3 nucleotides read TGTGCCACCGGCACTTGGGGGGACTCCTACAATGAGCAGTTCTTC. This encodes CATGTWGDSYNEQFF.

The CDR3 DNA reads TGTGCCAGCAGTGAAGGGACAGGGGACACCGGGGAGCTGTTTTTT. The encoded protein is CASSEGTGDTGELFF. The chain recombines TRBV25-1 with TRBJ2-2; 10 nucleotides agree with TRBD1. This CDR3 has 15 amino acids. Germline-derived CDR1 and CDR2 are MGHDK and SYGVNS. The junction had 0 bases not matched to a gene; V was cut back by 2 bases and J by 3 bases.

The chain links TRBV6-5 to TRBJ2-3; TRBD2 agrees at 7 bases. The germline V gene encodes CDR1 MNHEY and CDR2 SVGAGI. This CDR3 is built from 16 residues. The junction had 6 bases not matched to a gene; V was cut back by 2 bases and J by 1 base. The CDR3 DNA reads TGTGCCAGCAGTTACGGTCAGAGCGGGGGCACAGATACGCAGTATTTT. Translated: CASSYGQSGGTDTQYF.